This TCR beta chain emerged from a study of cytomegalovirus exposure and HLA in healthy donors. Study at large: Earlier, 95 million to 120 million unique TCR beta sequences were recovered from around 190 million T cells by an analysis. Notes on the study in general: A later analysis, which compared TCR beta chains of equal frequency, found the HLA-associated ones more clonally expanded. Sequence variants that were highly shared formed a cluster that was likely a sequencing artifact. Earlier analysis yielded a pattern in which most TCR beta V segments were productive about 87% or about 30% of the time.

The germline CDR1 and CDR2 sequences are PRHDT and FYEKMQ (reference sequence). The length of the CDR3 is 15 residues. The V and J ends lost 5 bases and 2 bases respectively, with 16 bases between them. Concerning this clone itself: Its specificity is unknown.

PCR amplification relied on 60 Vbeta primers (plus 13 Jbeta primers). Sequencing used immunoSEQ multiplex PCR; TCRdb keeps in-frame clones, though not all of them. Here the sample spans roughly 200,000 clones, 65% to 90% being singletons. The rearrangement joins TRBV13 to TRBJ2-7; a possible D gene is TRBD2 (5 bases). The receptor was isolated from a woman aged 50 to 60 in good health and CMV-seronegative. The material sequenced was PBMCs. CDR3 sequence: CASSVGLGGTYEQYF. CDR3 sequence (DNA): TGTGCCAGCAGCGTTGGATTAGGAGGCACCTACGAGCAGTACTTC.